This TCR beta chain appears in the sequencing data of a study of blood T cell repertoires in COVID-19. Study-wide context: T cells, B-cell-depleted T cells, or PBMCs supplied cDNA or gDNA.

V gave up 8 bases and J gave up 7 bases, with 17 bases separating them. This CDR3 is 14 amino acids long. Germline V gene lookup returns CDR1 LNHDA and CDR2 SQIVND (reference sequence). Original data processing: The authors estimated nucleated cell counts from reference gene primer amplification. Clones were sequenced by immunoSEQ multiplex PCR, and TCRdb holds only the in-frame ones, with some missing. V, J and clone size are taken as reported in that table, and D and trimming were inferred from the DNA itself. The table includes some 230,000 clones, around 87% detected once. The sample was peripheral blood. The TCR comes from a woman aged 45-65 years with COVID-19, enrolled during active disease. The chain has TRBV19 and TRBJ2-2; possibly TRBD1 for D (5 bases). CDR3 DNA sequence: TGTGCCAGTTCCGGACACCCCCAGGGCGGGGAGCTGTTTTTT. The encoded protein is CASSGHPQGGELFF.